The 8 T cell receptor beta chains presented below share a single source sample, sequenced in a study of blood T cell repertoires in COVID-19. The data were produced by immunoSEQ multiplex PCR, yet TCRdb's version contains in-frame clones alone and is incomplete. The table has about 82,000 clones, around 80% seen once. Sequencing was performed on peripheral blood. Source of these receptors: a woman aged 40 to 55 with active or convalescent COVID-19.

There are many counts of this clone. CDR3 region: CASRPTGGQEVYEQYF. DNA for the CDR3: TGTGCCAGCAGGCCTACAGGGGGCCAAGAGGTCTACGAGCAGTACTTC. This chain connects TRBV28 to TRBJ2-7, with TRBD1 identical over 9 bases. Trimming at V came to 6 bases and at J to 3 bases, leaving 12 bases not matched to a gene. The germline V gene has CDR1 MDHEN and CDR2 SYDVKM. CDR3 length: 16 amino acids. Full variable domain (rest looked up from reference TRBV28 and TRBJ2-7): DVKVTQSSRYLVKRTGEKVFLECVQDMDHENMFWYRQDPGLGLRLIYFSYDVKMKEKGDIPEGYSVSREKKERFSLILESASTNQTSMYLCASRPTGGQEVYEQYFGPGTRLTVT.

The chain carries TRBV28 and TRBJ1-5, with D possibly matching TRBD1 (6 bases). Between the trimmed V and J ends, which lost 3 bases and 6 bases, there was a span of 15 bases. CDR1 is MDHEN, CDR2 SYDVKM, per germline. The CDR3 loop spans 15 amino acids. CDR3 bases: TGTGCCAGCAGTTTGCCGACAGGATTAACTCAGCCCCAGCATTTT. This sequence encodes CASSLPTGLTQPQHF.

V gene TRBV10-2 combines with J gene TRBJ1-5; tentatively, D is TRBD1 (6 bases). Trimming shortened V by 4 bases and J by 4 bases, and 14 bases separated the two germline ends. CDR1 and CDR2 from the germline V gene are WSHSY and SAAADI. The CDR3 loop spans 15 amino acids. The CDR3 here is CASSAGTGYNQPQHF. In DNA form, the CDR3 reads TGCGCCAGCAGTGCCGGAACAGGGTATAATCAGCCCCAGCATTTT.

The chain joins TRBV7-9 to TRBJ2-6; D is undetermined. This CDR3 is built from 13 residues. V was cut by 5 bases and J by 1 base, with 3 bases left in between. Germline CDR1 reads SEHNR; CDR2 reads FQNEAQ (reference sequence). CDR3 in amino acids: CASSISGANVLTF. In DNA, the CDR3 is TGTGCCAGCAGCATATCTGGGGCCAACGTCCTGACTTTC. The full variable domain, with the rest looked up from reference TRBV7-9 and TRBJ2-6, is DTGVSQNPRHKITKRGQNVTFRCDPISEHNRLYWYRQTLGQGPEFLTYFQNEAQLEKSRLLSDRFSAERPKGSFSTLEIQRTEQGDSAMYLCASSISGANVLTFGAGSRLTVL.

The gene calls are TRBV7-8 and TRBJ2-7; TRBD2 agrees at 12 bases. The ends lost 4 bases at V and 2 bases at J; junction bases unmatched: 9. Germline-derived CDR1 and CDR2 are SGHVS and FQNEAQ. CDR3 size: 17 residues. CDR3 DNA: TGTGCCAGCAGCTACGGACTAGCGGGGCCAAGTACCTACGAGCAGTACTTC. This sequence encodes CASSYGLAGPSTYEQYF.

The chain has TRBV11-3 and TRBJ2-5; D is ambiguous. Germline V gene lookup returns CDR1 SGHNT and CDR2 YENEEA. The germline V and J ends were trimmed by 4 bases and 2 bases, with 8 bases remaining between them. The CDR3 spans 13 residues. CDR3 loop: CASSSLLQETQYF. CDR3 DNA sequence: TGTGCCAGCAGCTCATTACTTCAAGAGACCCAGTACTTC.

The rearrangement uses TRBV6-1 and TRBJ1-5, with D maybe TRBD1 (5 bases). V lost 4 bases and J lost 1, with 20 bases in between. This CDR3 is built from 18 residues. Germline values: CDR1 MNHNS, CDR2 SASEGT. CDR3 DNA sequence: TGTGCCAGCAGTGGCCTAGGCGGGGGAGGTGGGAGCAATCAGCCCCAGCATTTT. Translated: CASSGLGGGGGSNQPQHF.

The rearrangement links TRBV27 to TRBJ2-6; D is undetermined. CDR1 is MNHEY, CDR2 SMNVEV, per germline (reference sequence). This CDR3 is built from 15 residues. V was shortened by 3 bases and J by 5 bases, with 11 bases between the two germline ends. The CDR3 loop reads CASSFSVLWANVLTF. The CDR3 DNA reads as TGTGCCAGCAGTTTCAGCGTCCTCTGGGCCAACGTCCTGACTTTC.